This T cell receptor beta chain was sequenced in a study of cytomegalovirus exposure and HLA in healthy donors. Study conclusions and caveats: Productive status was seen about 87% or about 30% of the time for most TCR beta V segments in an earlier analysis. Equally common other TCR beta chains were less clonally expanded than HLA-associated ones, a later analysis found.

About this clone: Its antigen is as yet unknown.

This PCR relied on a set of 60 Vbeta primers and 13 Jbeta primers. The authors' processing: The count from a later analysis was some 81 million unique TCR beta chains, some 12 million of them shared. The method was immunoSEQ multiplex PCR; TCRdb's version includes in-frame clones alone and lacks a portion of them. That table furnishes V, J and clone size, whereas the DNA furnished D and trimming. Here the sample spans tens of thousands of clones, 81% being singletons. Whereas donors were nominally healthy upon sampling, unrecorded immune exposures were probable. The ends lost 3 bases at V and 8 bases at J; junction bases unmatched: 5. Germline CDR1 reads SEHNR; CDR2 reads FQNEAQ (reference sequence). This CDR3 has 15 residues.

The sequenced sample was PBMCs. This TCR was recovered from a woman between 35 and 50 years old in good health and CMV-seronegative. The chain has TRBV7-9 and TRBJ1-6; 9 positions agree with TRBD1. The chain's CDR3 is CASSLETGGDSPLHF. CDR3 in DNA: TGTGCCAGCAGCTTGGAGACAGGGGGGGATTCACCCCTCCACTTT. Variable domain in full (rest from reference TRBV7-9 and TRBJ1-6): DTGVSQNPRHKITKRGQNVTFRCDPISEHNRLYWYRQTLGQGPEFLTYFQNEAQLEKSRLLSDRFSAERPKGSFSTLEIQRTEQGDSAMYLCASSLETGGDSPLHFGNGTRLTVT.